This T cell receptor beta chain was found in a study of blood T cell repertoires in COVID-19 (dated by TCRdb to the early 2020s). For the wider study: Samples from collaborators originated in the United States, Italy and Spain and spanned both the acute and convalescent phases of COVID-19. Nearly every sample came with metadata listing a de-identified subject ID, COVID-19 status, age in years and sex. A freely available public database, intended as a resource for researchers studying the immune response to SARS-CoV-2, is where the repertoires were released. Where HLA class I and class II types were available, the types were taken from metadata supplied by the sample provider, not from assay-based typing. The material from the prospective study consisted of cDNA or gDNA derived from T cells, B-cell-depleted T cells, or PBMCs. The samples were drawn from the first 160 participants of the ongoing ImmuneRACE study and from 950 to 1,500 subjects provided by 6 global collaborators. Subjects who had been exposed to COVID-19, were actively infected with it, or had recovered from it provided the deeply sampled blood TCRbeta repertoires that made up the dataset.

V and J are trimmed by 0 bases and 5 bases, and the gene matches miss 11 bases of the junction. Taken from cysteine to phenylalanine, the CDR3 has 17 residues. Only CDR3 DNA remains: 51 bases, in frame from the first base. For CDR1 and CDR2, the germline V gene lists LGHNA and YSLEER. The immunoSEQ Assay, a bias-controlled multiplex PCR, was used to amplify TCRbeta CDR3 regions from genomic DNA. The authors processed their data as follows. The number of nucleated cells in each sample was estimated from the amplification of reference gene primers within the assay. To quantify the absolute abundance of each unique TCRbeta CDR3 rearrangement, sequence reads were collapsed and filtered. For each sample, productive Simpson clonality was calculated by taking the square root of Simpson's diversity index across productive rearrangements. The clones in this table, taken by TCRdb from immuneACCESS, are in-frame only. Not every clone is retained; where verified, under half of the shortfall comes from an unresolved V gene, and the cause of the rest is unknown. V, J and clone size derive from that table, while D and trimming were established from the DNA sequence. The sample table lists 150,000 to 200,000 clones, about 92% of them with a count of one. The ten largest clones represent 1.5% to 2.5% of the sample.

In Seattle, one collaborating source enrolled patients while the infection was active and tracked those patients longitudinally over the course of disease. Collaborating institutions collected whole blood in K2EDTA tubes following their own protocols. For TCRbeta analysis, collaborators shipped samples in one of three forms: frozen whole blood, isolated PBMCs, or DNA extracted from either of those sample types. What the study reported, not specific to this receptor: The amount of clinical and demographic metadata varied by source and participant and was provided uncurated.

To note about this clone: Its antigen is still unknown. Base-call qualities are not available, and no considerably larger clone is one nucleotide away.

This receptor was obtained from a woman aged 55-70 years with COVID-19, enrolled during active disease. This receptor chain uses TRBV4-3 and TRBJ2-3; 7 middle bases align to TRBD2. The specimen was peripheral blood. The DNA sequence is TGCGCCAGCAGCCAAGAGAGAACTAGCGAGTGGGGAGATACGCAGTATTTT. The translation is CASSQERTSEWGDTQYF.